This T cell receptor beta chain was documented in a study of tumor-infiltrating lymphocytes in primary liver carcinoma. Whole-study context: The number of productive TCRbeta reads per sample ranged from roughly 3.5 to 8 million and was similar across tissue types.

The template, roughly 0.45 ug total RNA, yielded TCR beta cDNA made with a constant-region primer. Sequencing libraries for TCR beta derived from three nested multiplex PCR rounds that used slightly modified ARM-PCR. One entry per CDR3 protein, called by TCRdb with MiXCR from the multiplex PCR reads. The sample has approximately 73,000 distinct CDR3 sequences, about 64% seen once. The roughly 20-31 mg bulk tissue piece was not sorted before simultaneous RNA and DNA extraction. Each tumor was sampled at four poles and its centre. This clonotype appeared a single time. An end of the junction differs from the germline gene, which may be a read error. Input material: liver tumor tissue from sampling region 4. Subset noted: tumor region T4, right-lateral pole. The receptor comes from a woman between 55 and 75 years old with primary liver carcinoma and hepatitis B virus infection.

In DNA, the CDR3 is TGCACCAGCAGTGAGGGACTATCGGGAGGAGGCCAAGAGGCCCAGTACTTC. This codes for CTSSEGLSGGGQEAQYF. V usage is TRBV10-2 and J usage is TRBJ2-5; 7 nucleotides match TRBD2. The CDR3 spans 17 residues. CDR1 WSHSY and CDR2 SAAADI come from the germline V gene.